This is a list of T cell receptor beta chains from one sample in a study of identical twins. TCRdb processed the 5' RACE reads anew with MiXCR; each CDR3 protein has one entry. The profile shows 550,000 to 800,000 distinct CDR3 sequences, about 7.6% of them singletons. This same sample was also taken into another study, of yellow fever vaccine responses in identical twins.

Material for sequencing was PBMCs. Receptors were obtained from a woman between 18 and 29 years old in good health. Both conserved end residues are part of each CDR3. The D gene is left open where the match is weak. Clone size, where shown, is once, few, many, or a class for clones that have expanded.

len,abundance,v_gene,j_gene,d_gene,CDR3aa,CDR3nt
14,few,TRBV4-1,TRBJ1-5,NA,CASSPYRADQPQHF,TGCGCCAGCAGCCCATACAGGGCAGATCAGCCCCAGCATTTT
14,few,TRBV6-5,TRBJ1-1,NA,CASSLLTANTEAFF,TGTGCCAGCAGTTTATTGACAGCGAACACTGAAGCTTTCTTT
14,few,TRBV9,TRBJ2-1,NA,CASSVEARPNEQFF,TGTGCCAGCAGCGTAGAGGCCAGGCCCAATGAGCAGTTCTTC
14,few,TRBV12-3/TRBV12-4,TRBJ2-5,NA,CASSTPGRGETQYF,TGTGCCAGCAGTACCCCCGGAAGGGGAGAGACCCAGTACTTC
18,few,TRBV18,TRBJ2-2,TRBD2,CASSPPGLAGQNTGELFF,TGTGCCAGCTCACCGCCGGGACTAGCGGGGCAGAACACCGGGGAGCTGTTTTTT
16,few,TRBV5-1,TRBJ2-5,NA,CASSPTFGDEEETQYF,TGCGCCAGCAGCCCCACCTTTGGAGACGAGGAAGAGACCCAGTACTTC
14,NA,TRBV6-2/TRBV6-3,TRBJ2-7,NA,CATTPNAASYEQYF,TGTGCCACCACCCCCAACGCCGCTAGCTACGAGCAGTACTTC
15,NA,TRBV5-1,TRBJ2-7,TRBD2,CASSPGLAGMYEQYF,TGCGCCAGCAGCCCGGGACTAGCGGGAATGTACGAGCAGTACTTC
12,many,TRBV29-1,TRBJ2-3,TRBD2,CSVLSGTDTQYF,TGCAGCGTCCTTAGCGGGACAGATACGCAGTATTTT
15,many,TRBV29-1,TRBJ2-7,TRBD2,CSVPGVGSGDYEQYF,TGCAGCGTCCCAGGGGTTGGTAGCGGGGACTACGAGCAGTACTTC
13,many,TRBV24-1,TRBJ2-6,NA,CATSRSGANVLTF,TGTGCCACCAGTCGTTCTGGGGCCAACGTCCTGACTTTC
14,few,TRBV7-2,TRBJ2-3,NA,CASSPPAGKVTQYF,TGTGCCAGCAGCCCCCCGGCGGGGAAGGTTACGCAGTATTTT
16,NA,TRBV7-6,TRBJ2-1,NA,CASSLAGGGAYNEQFF,TGTGCCAGCAGCCTCGCGGGTGGGGGCGCCTACAATGAGCAGTTCTTC
14,many,TRBV29-1,TRBJ2-2,NA,CSVGRTTELGELFF,TGCAGCGTTGGTCGGACTACGGAACTTGGGGAGCTGTTTTTT
15,many,TRBV7-2,TRBJ1-1,NA,CASSLGGRVNTEAFF,TGTGCCAGCAGCTTAGGAGGCAGGGTGAACACTGAAGCTTTCTTT
18,NA,TRBV6-2/TRBV6-3,TRBJ2-1,NA,CACSYPPGGPSSYNEQFF,TGTGCCTGCAGTTACCCCCCCGGGGGCCCCAGCTCCTACAATGAGCAGTTCTTC
12,NA,TRBV2,TRBJ2-1,NA,CASKVGNNEQFF,TGTGCCAGCAAGGTGGGGAACAATGAGCAGTTCTTC
14,many,TRBV27,TRBJ2-1,NA,CASSFGTDYNEQFF,TGTGCCAGCAGTTTTGGGACGGATTACAATGAGCAGTTCTTC
15,few,TRBV14,TRBJ1-2,NA,CASSQAQGAGSGYTF,TGTGCCAGCAGCCAGGCTCAGGGAGCTGGTTCTGGCTACACCTTC
13,few,TRBV4-1,TRBJ2-5,NA,CASSQAQGKTQYF,TGCGCCAGCAGCCAAGCACAGGGAAAGACCCAGTACTTC
13,many,TRBV7-9,TRBJ2-7,NA,CASSSSRLYEQYF,TGTGCCAGCAGCTCAAGTAGACTCTACGAGCAGTACTTC
15,many,TRBV10-2,TRBJ1-1,NA,CASSDLGEGHTEAFF,TGCGCCAGCAGTGACCTCGGAGAGGGGCACACTGAAGCTTTCTTT
15,many,TRBV5-1,TRBJ1-5,TRBD1,CASSLAVSGQQPQHF,TGCGCCAGCAGCTTGGCCGTTTCGGGACAGCAGCCCCAGCATTTT
14,NA,TRBV12-3/TRBV12-4,TRBJ2-1,TRBD1,CASARQGNYNEQFF,TGTGCCAGCGCTAGACAGGGGAACTACAATGAGCAGTTCTTC
14,few,TRBV20-1,TRBJ1-1,NA,CSANPNGLNTEAFF,TGCAGTGCTAACCCCAATGGGCTGAACACTGAAGCTTTCTTT
14,few,TRBV7-2,TRBJ2-7,NA,CASSPGLAVAEQYF,TGTGCCAGCAGTCCCGGCCTAGCCGTAGCCGAGCAGTACTTC
14,many,TRBV2,TRBJ1-1,NA,CASSDRRGWTEAFF,TGTGCCAGCAGTGATCGAAGGGGGTGGACTGAAGCTTTCTTT
16,many,TRBV24-1,TRBJ2-3,TRBD1,CATSDPGQGVGDTQYF,TGTGCCACCAGTGACCCTGGACAGGGGGTAGGAGATACGCAGTATTTT
12,many,TRBV20-1,TRBJ2-1,NA,CSAAAGGNEQFF,TGCAGTGCCGCGGCCGGGGGCAATGAGCAGTTCTTC
14,many,TRBV4-2,TRBJ2-5,NA,CASSHGSYQETQYF,TGTGCCAGCAGCCATGGGAGCTACCAAGAGACCCAGTACTTC
12,NA,TRBV7-2,TRBJ2-7,NA,CASTPNGAQAAF,TGTGCCAGCACCCCGAATGGAGCACAGGCCGCATTC
13,NA,TRBV28,TRBJ1-2,NA,CASSSVTDYGYTF,TGTGCCAGCAGTTCGGTAACAGACTATGGCTACACCTTC
14,NA,TRBV12-3/TRBV12-4,TRBJ2-1,TRBD2,CASSSGGATNEQFF,TGTGCCAGCAGTAGCGGGGGGGCCACGAATGAGCAGTTCTTC
14,few,TRBV20-1,TRBJ1-3,NA,CSALDRSPGNTIYF,TGCAGTGCCCTTGACAGGAGTCCTGGAAACACCATATATTTT
12,NA,TRBV15,TRBJ2-5,NA,CATGRGEETQYF,TGTGCCACCGGGCGGGGAGAAGAGACCCAGTACTTC
12,NA,TRBV24-1,TRBJ2-1,NA,CATGQGGKEQFF,TGTGCCACCGGCCAGGGGGGGAAAGAGCAGTTCTTC
18,NA,TRBV5-1,TRBJ2-7,TRBD2,CASSSLGAGGPVRDEQYF,TGCGCCAGCAGCTCACTCGGAGCGGGAGGGCCGGTTAGAGACGAGCAGTACTTC
18,few,TRBV5-1,TRBJ2-5,TRBD2,CASSLAGTSGGAVKTQYF,TGCGCCAGCAGCTTGGCCGGAACTAGCGGGGGGGCGGTGAAGACCCAGTACTTC
15,many,TRBV4-1,TRBJ1-6,TRBD1,CASSPNGQGGSPLHF,TGCGCCAGCAGCCCGAACGGACAGGGCGGGTCACCCCTCCACTTT
14,many,TRBV2,TRBJ1-5,TRBD1,CASRMTGNNQPQHF,TGTGCCAGCAGGATGACAGGGAACAATCAGCCCCAGCATTTT